The source of this T cell receptor beta chain is a study of memory CD4+ T cells and cytomegalovirus serostatus. Looking at the study overall: This sample comes from healthy Belgian adults, about nine CMV seropositive, about 25 seronegative.

General observations from the study: CD4+ memory repertoires contained about 40% of the roughly 150 reported CMV TCRbeta sequences.

Concerning this clone itself: Its antigen is as yet unknown.

Germline-derived CDR1 and CDR2 are SGHAT and FQNNGV. CDR3 size: 15 residues. J was trimmed by 7 bases and V by 2 bases; bases with no gene match: 5. Per the original data handling: After removing out-of-frame reads, over 2 million distinct TCRbeta sequences remained. TCRdb's copy holds only in-frame clones and misses some; the assay was immunoSEQ multiplex PCR. V, J and clone size were drawn from that table, and D and trimming were deduced from the DNA. The table has under 40,000 clones, 79% seen once; the top ten hold approximately 5.7%. Single viable CD3+CD4+CD8-CD45RO+ cells were sorted as the memory CD4+ T cells. After thawing, CD4+ T cells were positively selected.

The sequence was collected from an adult in good health and CMV-seropositive. The chain employs TRBV11-2 and TRBJ2-5; 12 nucleotides line up with TRBD1. Sequencing used memory CD4+ T cells from blood. The CDR3 region is CASSLPGTGGATQYF. In DNA form, the CDR3 reads TGTGCCAGCAGCTTACCCGGGACAGGGGGCGCGACCCAGTACTTC.